Shown below are 11 T cell receptor beta chains from a single sample sequenced in a study of identical twins listed by TCRdb under 2016. Receptors were amplified or captured by 5' RACE. TCRdb records Illumina HiSeq 2000 as the sequencer. In-frame beta chains were kept once TCRdb had trimmed the public reads at Q25 with fastp and called clones with MiXCR. Identical CDR3 protein sequences are pooled into one entry, listed with their most common genes and DNA. In this sample the table shows 240,000 or so distinct CDR3 sequences, 7% of which occur a single time. Together, the top ten hold roughly 3.4% of the sample. The data were also submitted as part of a second study, on yellow fever vaccine responses in identical twins.

Material: memory (CD45RO+) T cells sorted from blood. Taken with the paper, the label for cell subset or site translates to: CD45RO+ enriched T cells. The receptors come from a woman younger than 30 in good health.

The chain employs TRBV10-3 and TRBJ2-7, with TRBD2 identical over 10 bases. The V and J ends lost 2 bases and 0 bases, in that order; junction bases with no gene match: 1. The CDR3 sequence is 15 residues long. Germline-derived CDR1 and CDR2 are ENHRY and SYGVKD. CDR3 region: CAISEASGSSYEQYF. The CDR3 DNA reads TGTGCCATCAGTGAGGCTAGCGGGAGCTCCTACGAGCAGTACTTC.

The table lists this clonotype with a few counts. The V and J genes are TRBV4-1 and TRBJ2-3, with a tentative D call TRBD1 (5 bases). V was shortened by 1 base and J by 2 bases, with 10 bases between the two germline ends. The CDR3 consists of 15 residues. Germline V CDR1 and CDR2: MGHRA, YSYEKL. The CDR3 protein is CASSQGQGFTDTQYF. CDR3 sequence (DNA): TGCGCCAGCAGCCAAGGCCAGGGTTTCACAGATACGCAGTATTTT.

This clonotype was counted many times. The chain combines TRBV12-3 or TRBV12-4 with TRBJ2-5; 12 bases match TRBD1. CDR3 size: 15 residues. The V and J ends lost 3 bases and 5 bases, in that order; junction bases with no gene match: 4. The CDR3 loop is CASSFGTGGRETQYF. The CDR3 bases are TGTGCCAGCAGTTTTGGGACAGGGGGCAGGGAGACCCAGTACTTC.

This clonotype appeared many times. The chain recombines TRBV5-5 with TRBJ1-5; tentative D call: TRBD1 (5 bases). Trimming removed 0 bases at V and 3 bases at J, with 16 bases between. Germline V lookup: CDR1 SGHKS, CDR2 YYEKEE (reference sequence). The CDR3 length is 17 residues. As DNA, the CDR3 is TGTGCCAGCAGCTTGGTGTTAGTTTCGGACATCAATCAGCCCCAGCATTTT. Its translation: CASSLVLVSDINQPQHF. Drawing the rest from reference TRBV5-5 and TRBJ1-5, the complete variable domain is DAGVTQSPTHLIKTRGQQVTLRCSPISGHKSVSWYQQVLGQGPQFIFQYYEKEERGRGNFPDRFSARQFPNYSSELNVNALLLGDSALYLCASSLVLVSDINQPQHFGDGTRLSIL.

This clonotype was observed at least ten times. The chain is built from TRBV7-2 and TRBJ2-7; 13 nucleotides agree with TRBD2. This CDR3 contains 17 residues. Germline CDR1 reads SGHTA; CDR2 reads FQGNSA. Trimming at V came to 5 bases and at J to 5 bases, leaving 12 bases not matched to a gene. The chain's CDR3 is CASSLTSGRDVSNEQYF. CDR3 sequence (DNA): TGTGCCAGCAGCCTTACTAGCGGGAGGGATGTGAGCAACGAGCAGTACTTC.

This clonotype showed up many times. This chain joins TRBV5-5 and TRBJ2-7; D ambiguous. The CDR3 consists of 14 residues. Looked up from germline, CDR1 is SGHKS and CDR2 is YYEKEE (reference sequence). V was trimmed by 1 base and J by 0 bases, leaving 8 bases between them. CDR3 protein: CASSLLSSSYEQYF. DNA for the CDR3: TGTGCCAGCAGCTTGCTCTCGAGCTCCTACGAGCAGTACTTC.

The V gene is TRBV2, the J gene TRBJ2-3; 15 positions match TRBD2. The junction had 14 bases not matched to a gene; V was cut back by 10 bases and J by 3 bases. The CDR3 runs 18 residues. Per the germline V gene, CDR1 is SNHLY and CDR2 is FYNNEI. The CDR3 region is CATGRMPGLAGGTDTQYF. The CDR3 nucleotides read TGTGCCACCGGCCGGATGCCTGGACTAGCGGGAGGGACAGATACGCAGTATTTT.

In this sample, this clonotype turned up many times. The CDR3 coding sequence is TGTGCCAGCAGTCTCGGTGGTTGGAGGGGACACGAGCAGTACTTC. Its protein is CASSLGGWRGHEQYF. This chain uses TRBV12-3 or TRBV12-4 with TRBJ2-7; D may be TRBD2 (6 bases). V was trimmed by 5 bases and J by 5 bases, leaving 19 bases between them. The CDR3 sequence is 15 residues long.

In its sample, this clonotype was seen many times. The genes are TRBV29-1 and TRBJ1-1; perhaps TRBD1 as D (6 bases). Germline loops: CDR1 SQVTM, CDR2 ANQGSEA. There are 16 residues in the CDR3. V lost 5 bases and J lost 0, with 19 bases in between. The CDR3 coding sequence is TGCAGCGTTCAACAGGGTTTTGGGACCATGAACACTGAAGCTTTCTTT. Protein product: CSVQQGFGTMNTEAFF. The full variable domain, its missing parts supplied by reference TRBV29-1 and TRBJ1-1, is SAVISQKPSRDICQRGTSLTIQCQVDSQVTMMFWYRQQPGQSLTLIATANQGSEATYESGFVIDKFPISRPNLTFSTLTVSNMSPEDSSIYLCSVQQGFGTMNTEAFFGQGTRLTVV.

V gene TRBV3-1 combines with J gene TRBJ2-3, with 11 bases that match TRBD2. This CDR3 has 18 amino acids. In germline, CDR1 is LGHDT, CDR2 YNNKEL (reference sequence). The V and J ends lost 4 bases and 6 bases, in that order; junction bases with no gene match: 15. The CDR3 region is CASSPWGSGGEGEDTQYF. For the CDR3, the DNA is TGTGCCAGCAGCCCCTGGGGTAGCGGGGGGGAAGGCGAGGATACGCAGTATTTT.

In its sample, this clonotype was seen a few times. The chain links TRBV28 to TRBJ2-7; 8 positions agree with TRBD2. This CDR3 spans 14 amino acids. V was clipped by 6 bases and J by 4 bases; unmatched bases: 8. The V gene's germline CDR1 is MDHEN and CDR2 SYDVKM. The CDR3 loop reads CASSPASGRYEQYF. As DNA, the CDR3 is TGTGCCAGCAGCCCCGCAAGCGGGAGATACGAGCAGTACTTC.